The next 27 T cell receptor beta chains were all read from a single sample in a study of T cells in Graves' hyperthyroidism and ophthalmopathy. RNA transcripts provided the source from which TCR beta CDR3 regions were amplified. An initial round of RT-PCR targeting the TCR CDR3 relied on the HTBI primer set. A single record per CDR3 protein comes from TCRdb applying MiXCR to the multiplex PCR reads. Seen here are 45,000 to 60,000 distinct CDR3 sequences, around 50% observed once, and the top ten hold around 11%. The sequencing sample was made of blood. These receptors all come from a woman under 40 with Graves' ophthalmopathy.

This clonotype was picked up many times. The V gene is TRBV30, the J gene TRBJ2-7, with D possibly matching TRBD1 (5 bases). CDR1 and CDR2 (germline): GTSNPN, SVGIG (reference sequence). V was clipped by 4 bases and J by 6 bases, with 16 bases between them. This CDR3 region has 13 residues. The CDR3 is CAWNLGRTTEQYF. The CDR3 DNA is TGTGCCTGGAATTTGGGTCGGACAACCGAGCAGTACTTC.

The CDR3 loop is CASSGTGDNEQYF. CDR3 in DNA: TGTGCCAGCAGTGGGACTGGGGACAACGAGCAGTACTTC. This rearrangement joins TRBV2 to TRBJ2-7; a possible D gene is TRBD1 (6 bases). The CDR3 consists of 13 residues. Germline V gene lookup returns CDR1 SNHLY and CDR2 FYNNEI. Trimming took off 4 bases at V and 5 bases at J, with 12 bases between the two ends.

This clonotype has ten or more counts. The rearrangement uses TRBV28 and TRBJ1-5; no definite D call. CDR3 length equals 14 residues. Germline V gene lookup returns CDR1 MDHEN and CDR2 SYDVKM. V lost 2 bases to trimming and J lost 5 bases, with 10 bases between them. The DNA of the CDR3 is TGTGCCAGCAGTTTAGGTGCGGGGTATCAGCCCCAGCATTTT. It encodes CASSLGAGYQPQHF.

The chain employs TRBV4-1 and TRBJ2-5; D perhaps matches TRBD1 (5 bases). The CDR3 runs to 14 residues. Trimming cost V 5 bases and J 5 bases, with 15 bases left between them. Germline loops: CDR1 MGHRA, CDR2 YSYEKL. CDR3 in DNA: TGCGCCAGCAGCTCCGGAAGGGGCACTGAGACCCAGTACTTC. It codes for CASSSGRGTETQYF.

CDR3 loop: CASSLGGVDRNQPQHF. The CDR3 nucleotides read TGTGCCAGCAGTCTCGGGGGGGTTGATCGCAATCAGCCCCAGCATTTT. The rearrangement joins TRBV12-3 or TRBV12-4 to TRBJ1-5; a possible D gene is TRBD1 (5 bases). The CDR3 has 16 amino acids. Trimming left V 5 bases short and J 2 bases short, with 16 bases between.

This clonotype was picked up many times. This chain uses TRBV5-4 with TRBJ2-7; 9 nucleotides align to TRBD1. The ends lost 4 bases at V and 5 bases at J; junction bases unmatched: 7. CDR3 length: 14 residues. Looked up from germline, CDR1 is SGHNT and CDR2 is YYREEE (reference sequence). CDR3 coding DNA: TGTGCCAGCAGCGAGACCGGGACAGGGAACGAGCAGTACTTC. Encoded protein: CASSETGTGNEQYF.

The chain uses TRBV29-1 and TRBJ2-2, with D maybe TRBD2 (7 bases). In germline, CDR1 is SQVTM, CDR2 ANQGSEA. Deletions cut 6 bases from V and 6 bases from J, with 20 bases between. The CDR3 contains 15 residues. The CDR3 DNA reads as TGCAGCGTCACAACTGTGGGGGGGCGGCCCGGGGAGCTGTTTTTT. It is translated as CSVTTVGGRPGELFF.

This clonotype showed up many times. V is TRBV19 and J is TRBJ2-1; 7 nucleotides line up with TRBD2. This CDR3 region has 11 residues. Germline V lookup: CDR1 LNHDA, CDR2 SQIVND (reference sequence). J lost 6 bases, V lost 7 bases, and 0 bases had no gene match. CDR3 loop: CASTSGNEQFF. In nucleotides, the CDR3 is TGTGCCAGTACTAGCGGCAATGAGCAGTTCTTC.

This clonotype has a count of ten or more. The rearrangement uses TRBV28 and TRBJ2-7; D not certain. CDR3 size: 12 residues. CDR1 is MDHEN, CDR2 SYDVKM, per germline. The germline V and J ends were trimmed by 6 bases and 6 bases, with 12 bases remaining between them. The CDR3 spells CASRSESVEQYF. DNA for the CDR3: TGTGCCAGCAGATCGGAGTCTGTCGAGCAGTACTTC.

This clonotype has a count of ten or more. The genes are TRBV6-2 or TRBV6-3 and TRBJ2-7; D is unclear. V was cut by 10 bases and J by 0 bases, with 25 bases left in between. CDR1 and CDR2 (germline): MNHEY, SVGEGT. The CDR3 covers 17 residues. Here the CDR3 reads CATRRKGPFSPSYEQYF. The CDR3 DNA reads TGTGCCACCCGACGCAAAGGGCCTTTTTCTCCCTCCTACGAGCAGTACTTC.

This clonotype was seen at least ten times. The CDR3 spells CASSYATGDETQYF. In nucleotides, the CDR3 is TGTGCCAGCAGCTACGCTACAGGGGACGAGACCCAGTACTTC. The chain carries TRBV7-6 and TRBJ2-5; 7 bases fit TRBD1. Per germline, CDR1 SGHVS and CDR2 FNYEAQ. V shed 4 bases and J 5 bases; nucleotides not matched to a gene: 7. The CDR3 totals 14 residues.

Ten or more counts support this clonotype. CDR3 DNA sequence: TGTGCCAGCAGCTTAGTCGTCGGGGAAAGTAGTGAGCAGTACTTC. Its protein product is CASSLVVGESSEQYF. V and J are TRBV13 and TRBJ2-7; D perhaps matches TRBD2 (5 bases). V was shortened by 1 base and J by 7 bases, with 17 bases between the two germline ends. Germline assignment: CDR1 PRHDT and CDR2 FYEKMQ (reference sequence). The CDR3 is made up of 15 amino acids.

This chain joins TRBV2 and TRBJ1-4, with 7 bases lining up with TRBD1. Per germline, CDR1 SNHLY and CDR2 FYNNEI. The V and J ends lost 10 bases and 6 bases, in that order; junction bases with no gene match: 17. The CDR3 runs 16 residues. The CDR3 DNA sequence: TGTGCCACCGAAGGGCGAGCGGGAGGGGGCGATGAAAAACTGTTTTTT. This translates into CATEGRAGGGDEKLFF. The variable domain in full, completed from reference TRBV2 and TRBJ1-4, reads EPEVTQTPSHQVTQMGQEVILRCVPISNHLYFYWYRQILGQKVEFLVSFYNNEISEKSEIFDDQFSVERPDGSNFTLKIRSTKLEDSAMYFCATEGRAGGGDEKLFFGSGTQLSVL.

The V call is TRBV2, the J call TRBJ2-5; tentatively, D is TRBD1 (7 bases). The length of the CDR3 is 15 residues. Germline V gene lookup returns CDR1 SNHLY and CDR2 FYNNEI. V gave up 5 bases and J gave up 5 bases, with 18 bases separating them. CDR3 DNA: TGTGCCAGCAGTCAAGGAGCAGGGGGGTTCGAGACCCAGTACTTC. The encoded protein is CASSQGAGGFETQYF.

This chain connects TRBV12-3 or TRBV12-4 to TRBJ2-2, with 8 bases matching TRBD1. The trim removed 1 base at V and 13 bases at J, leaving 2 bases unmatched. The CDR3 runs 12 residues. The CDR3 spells CASSLGDRGLFF. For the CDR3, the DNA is TGTGCCAGCAGTTTAGGCGACAGGGGGCTGTTTTTT.

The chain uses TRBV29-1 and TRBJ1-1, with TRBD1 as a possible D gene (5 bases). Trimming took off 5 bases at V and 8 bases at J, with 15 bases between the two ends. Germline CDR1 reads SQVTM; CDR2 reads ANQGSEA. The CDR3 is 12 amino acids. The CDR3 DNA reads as TGCAGCGTTCAGAAATCGACAGTGGAAGCTTTCTTT. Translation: CSVQKSTVEAFF.

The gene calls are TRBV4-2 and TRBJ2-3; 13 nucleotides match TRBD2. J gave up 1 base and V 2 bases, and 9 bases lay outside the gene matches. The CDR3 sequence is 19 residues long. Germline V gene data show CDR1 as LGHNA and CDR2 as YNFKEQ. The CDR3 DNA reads TGTGCCAGCAGCCAAATTGGGACTAGCGGGATAAGGGGCACAGATACGCAGTATTTT. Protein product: CASSQIGTSGIRGTDTQYF.

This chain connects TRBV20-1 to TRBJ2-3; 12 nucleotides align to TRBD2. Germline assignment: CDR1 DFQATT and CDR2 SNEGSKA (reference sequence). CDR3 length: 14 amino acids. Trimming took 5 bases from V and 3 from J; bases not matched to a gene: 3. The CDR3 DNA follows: TGCAGTGCTCCCCTAGCGGGAGGGACAGATACGCAGTATTTT. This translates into CSAPLAGGTDTQYF.

The CDR3: CASSLQGEGTQYF. The CDR3 nucleotides read TGTGCCAGCAGTCTCCAGGGCGAGGGGACCCAGTACTTC. The rearrangement links TRBV7-9 to TRBJ2-5, with D perhaps given as TRBD1 or TRBD2 (5 bases each). Deletions cut 6 bases from V and 7 bases from J, with 15 bases between. Looked up from germline, CDR1 is SEHNR and CDR2 is FQNEAQ (reference sequence). This CDR3 is 13 amino acids long.

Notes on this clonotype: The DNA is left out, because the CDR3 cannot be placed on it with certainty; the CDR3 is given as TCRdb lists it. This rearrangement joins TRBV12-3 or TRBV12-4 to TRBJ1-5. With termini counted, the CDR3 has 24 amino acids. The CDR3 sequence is CASSFGVRPHYEQYFGPGNQPQHF.

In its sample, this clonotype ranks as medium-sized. DNA for the CDR3: TGTGCCATCAGCGGCCCTTCGGACACTGAAGCTTTCTTT. This sequence encodes CAISGPSDTEAFF. The V and J genes are TRBV10-3 and TRBJ1-1; the D is unclear. This CDR3 comprises 13 residues. V was trimmed by 6 bases and J by 3 bases, leaving 11 bases between them. Germline values: CDR1 ENHRY, CDR2 SYGVKD.

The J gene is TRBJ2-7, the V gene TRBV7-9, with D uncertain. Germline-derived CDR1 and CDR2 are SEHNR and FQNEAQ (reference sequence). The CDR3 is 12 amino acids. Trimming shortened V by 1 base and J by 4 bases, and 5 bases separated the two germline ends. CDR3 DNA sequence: TGTGCCAGCAGCTTAGAATCTTACGAGCAGTACTTC. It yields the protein CASSLESYEQYF.

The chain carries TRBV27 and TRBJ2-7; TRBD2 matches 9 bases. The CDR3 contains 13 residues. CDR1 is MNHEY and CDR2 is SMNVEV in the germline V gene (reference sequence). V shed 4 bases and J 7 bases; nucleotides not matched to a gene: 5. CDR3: CASSYGTSWEQYF. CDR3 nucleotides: TGTGCCAGCAGTTACGGGACTAGCTGGGAGCAGTACTTC.

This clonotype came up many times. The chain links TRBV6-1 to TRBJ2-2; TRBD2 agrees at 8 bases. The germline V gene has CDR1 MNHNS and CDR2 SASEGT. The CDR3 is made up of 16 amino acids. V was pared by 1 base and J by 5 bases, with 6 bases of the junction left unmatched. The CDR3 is CASSEELGLVTGELFF. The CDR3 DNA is TGTGCCAGCAGTGAAGAGTTGGGACTAGTAACCGGGGAGCTGTTTTTT.

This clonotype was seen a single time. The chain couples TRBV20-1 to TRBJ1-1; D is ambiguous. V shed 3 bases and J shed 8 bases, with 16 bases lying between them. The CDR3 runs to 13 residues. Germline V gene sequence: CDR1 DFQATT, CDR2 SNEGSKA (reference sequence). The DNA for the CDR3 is TGCAGTGCTAGCCTAGTCGGGTCGTACGAAGCTTTCTTT. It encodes CSASLVGSYEAFF.

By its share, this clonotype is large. The CDR3 nucleotides read TGCGCCAGCCAAGATCGGACTAGCGGTTCAAGCTCCTACAATGAGCAGTTCTTC. Translation gives CASQDRTSGSSSYNEQFF. The V and J genes are TRBV10-2 and TRBJ2-1; 10 bases line up with TRBD2. This CDR3 contains 18 residues. CDR1 is WSHSY and CDR2 is SAAADI in the germline V gene. After removal of 8 bases from V and 0 bases from J, the junction contained 13 bases not matched to a gene.

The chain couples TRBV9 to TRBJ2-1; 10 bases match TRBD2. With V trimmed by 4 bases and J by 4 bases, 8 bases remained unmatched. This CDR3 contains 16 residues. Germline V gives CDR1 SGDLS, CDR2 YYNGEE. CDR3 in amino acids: CASSHSSGGLYNEQFF. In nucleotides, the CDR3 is TGTGCCAGCAGCCACTCTAGCGGGGGCCTTTACAATGAGCAGTTCTTC.